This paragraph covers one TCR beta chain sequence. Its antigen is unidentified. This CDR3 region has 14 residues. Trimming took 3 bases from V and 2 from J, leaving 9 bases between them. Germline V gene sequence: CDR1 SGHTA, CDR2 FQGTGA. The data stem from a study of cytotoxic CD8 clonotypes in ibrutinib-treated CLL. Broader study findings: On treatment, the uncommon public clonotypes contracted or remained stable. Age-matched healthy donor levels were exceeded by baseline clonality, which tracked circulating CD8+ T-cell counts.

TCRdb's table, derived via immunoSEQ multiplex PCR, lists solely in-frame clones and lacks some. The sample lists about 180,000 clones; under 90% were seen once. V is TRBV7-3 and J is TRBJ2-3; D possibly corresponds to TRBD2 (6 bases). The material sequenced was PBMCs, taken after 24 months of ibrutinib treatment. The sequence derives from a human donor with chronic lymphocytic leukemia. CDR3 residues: CASSLAGTTDTQYF. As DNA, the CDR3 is TGTGCCAGCAGCTTGGCGGGGACCACAGATACGCAGTATTTT.